The 20 T cell receptor beta chains given below trace back to one sample, sequenced in a study of cytomegalovirus exposure and HLA in healthy donors. Method: immunoSEQ multiplex PCR; TCRdb's copy keeps in-frame clones and lacks some. The sample contains 160,000 or so clones, around 89% of which appear only once. Source material: PBMCs. The origin of the receptors is a young man in good health and CMV-seronegative.

The chain uses TRBV6-4 and TRBJ1-4; 8 bases line up with TRBD1. V lost 0 bases to trimming and J lost 8 bases; unmatched junction nucleotides: 17. CDR3 length: 19 amino acids. CDR1 and CDR2 from the germline V gene are MRHNA and SNTAGT. The CDR3 reads CASSDSIQGGERKPEKLFF. The CDR3 DNA reads as TGTGCCAGCAGTGACTCGATACAGGGGGGTGAAAGAAAACCAGAAAAACTGTTTTTT.

This clone was detected a few times. V usage is TRBV5-1 and J usage is TRBJ1-3, with no clear D. The V end was cut by 0 bases, the J end by 7 bases, with 5 bases between. Germline CDR1 SGHRS, CDR2 YFSETQ. The CDR3 has 12 amino acids. The CDR3: CASSLDENTIYF. The CDR3 DNA is TGCGCCAGCAGCTTGGACGAGAACACCATATATTTT.

V is TRBV28 and J is TRBJ2-7, with TRBD1 matching over 8 bases. Looked up from germline, CDR1 is MDHEN and CDR2 is SYDVKM. V was clipped by 3 bases and J by 9 bases; unmatched bases: 10. The CDR3 spans 14 residues. This CDR3 is CASSFARGRSRQYV. CDR3 coding DNA: TGTGCCAGCAGTTTTGCCAGGGGGCGATCCCGGCAGTACGTC.

The V call is TRBV6-5, the J call TRBJ1-1, with D perhaps matching TRBD1 (6 bases). CDR1 is MNHEY and CDR2 is SVGAGI in the germline V gene. V gave up 4 bases and J gave up 5 bases, with 17 bases separating them. This CDR3 is 15 amino acids long. Here the CDR3 reads CASSSVLTGRTEAFF. The CDR3 nucleotides are TGTGCCAGCAGTTCCGTATTAACAGGGCGTACTGAAGCTTTCTTT.

This chain uses TRBV13 with TRBJ1-2; D call uncertain. Germline CDR1 is PRHDT and CDR2 is FYEKMQ (reference sequence). V was shortened by 0 bases and J by 2 bases, with 10 bases between the two germline ends. The CDR3 consists of 15 residues. CDR3 sequence: CASSLGQLLNYGYTF. CDR3 bases: TGTGCCAGCAGCTTAGGACAGCTGTTAAACTATGGCTACACCTTC.

The chain uses TRBV27 and TRBJ1-2; 7 bases fit TRBD1. Germline loops: CDR1 MNHEY, CDR2 SMNVEV (reference sequence). Trimming took 5 bases from V and 0 from J; bases not matched to a gene: 9. The CDR3 totals 16 residues. CDR3 sequence (DNA): TGTGCCAGCAGTCCGCTTCAGGGGGATGCTAACTATGGCTACACCTTC. It specifies CASSPLQGDANYGYTF.

This clone came up a few times. CDR3: CASSQDYGGNEQFF. CDR3 sequence (DNA): TGCGCCAGCAGCCAAGATTACGGCGGCAATGAGCAGTTCTTC. The J gene is TRBJ2-1, the V gene TRBV4-1; D is ambiguous. Germline V gene lookup returns CDR1 MGHRA and CDR2 YSYEKL. The ends were cut back, 0 bases at V and 6 bases at J, with 9 bases in the middle. The CDR3 sequence is 14 residues long.

The chain couples TRBV6-5 to TRBJ2-5, with 9 bases lining up with TRBD1. The germline V gene encodes CDR1 MNHEY and CDR2 SVGAGI. This CDR3 spans 16 amino acids. Trimming took 2 bases from V and 5 from J; bases not matched to a gene: 9. The CDR3 region is CASSYRDRGYGETQYF. The CDR3 nucleotides are TGTGCCAGCAGTTACCGTGACAGGGGGTATGGGGAGACCCAGTACTTC.

This clone was observed a few times. The chain has TRBV27 and TRBJ1-5, with no clear D. Germline V CDR1 and CDR2: MNHEY, SMNVEV (reference sequence). The ends were cut back, 5 bases at V and 4 bases at J, with 12 bases in the middle. The CDR3 runs 14 residues. The chain's CDR3 is CASSPSLTNQPQHF. CDR3 DNA: TGTGCCAGCAGTCCTTCCCTCACTAATCAGCCCCAGCATTTT.

The chain carries TRBV28 and TRBJ2-1; 13 bases align to TRBD2. The CDR3 contains 19 residues. Germline lookup yields CDR1 MDHEN and CDR2 SYDVKM. V lost 5 bases to trimming and J lost 7 bases; unmatched junction nucleotides: 17. Here the CDR3 reads CASSTTWGTGTSGKNEQFF. CDR3 coding DNA: TGTGCCAGCAGTACCACCTGGGGAACCGGGACTAGCGGGAAGAATGAGCAGTTCTTC.

The CDR3 bases are TGTGCCAGCTCACCAGCGGGACAGCGTTACGAGCAGTACGTC. Its translation: CASSPAGQRYEQYV. The rearrangement joins TRBV18 to TRBJ2-7; D perhaps matches TRBD1 (7 bases). With 2 bases removed from V and 4 bases from J, the gap between germline ends came to 12 bases. The CDR3 contains 14 residues. The germline V gene has CDR1 KGHSH and CDR2 LQKENI.

The chain joins TRBV5-4 to TRBJ2-6; 7 bases agree with TRBD1. Germline lookup yields CDR1 SGHNT and CDR2 YYREEE (reference sequence). This CDR3 region has 18 residues. Trimming removed 9 bases from V and 1 base from J; junction bases left unmatched: 16. CDR3 protein: CATALMTQGVSGANVLTF. CDR3 nucleotides: TGTGCCACCGCCCTGATGACTCAGGGGGTATCTGGGGCCAACGTCCTGACTTTC.

The chain recombines TRBV28 with TRBJ2-7; TRBD1 is a possible D gene (6 bases). The CDR3 sequence is 15 residues long. V lost 5 bases, J lost 0 bases, and 14 bases lay in between. Germline V gene data show CDR1 as MDHEN and CDR2 as SYDVKM. The CDR3 loop is CASSPGTLNSYEQYF. CDR3 in DNA: TGTGCCAGCAGTCCAGGGACACTCAACTCCTACGAGCAGTACTTC.

The chain uses TRBV5-1 and TRBJ2-1; D is possibly TRBD1 (6 bases). Trimming took off 2 bases at V and 0 bases at J, with 12 bases between the two ends. CDR1 is SGHRS, CDR2 YFSETQ, per germline. The CDR3 has 16 residues. In DNA form, the CDR3 reads TGCGCCAGCAGCTTTGACAGGTACAGCTCCTACAATGAGCAGTTCTTC. It specifies CASSFDRYSSYNEQFF.

By share, this clone counts as medium-sized. The chain is built from TRBV27 and TRBJ1-5; D unresolved. Trimming removed 6 bases from V and 7 bases from J, with 19 bases in between. Germline V CDR1 and CDR2: MNHEY, SMNVEV (reference sequence). There are 15 residues in the CDR3. The CDR3 bases are TGTGCCAGCAGCGCTAGGTCGGGGTTAGGACAGCCCCAGCATTTT. This gives the protein CASSARSGLGQPQHF.

The rearrangement links TRBV4-1 to TRBJ2-5; TRBD2 might be the D (6 bases). The ends were cut back, 2 bases at V and 5 bases at J, with 18 bases in the middle. Germline lookup yields CDR1 MGHRA and CDR2 YSYEKL. The CDR3 length is 16 residues. The CDR3 nucleotides read TGCGCCAGCAGCCAAACGGGACTCCCGGAGGGGGAGACCCAGTACTTC. Translated: CASSQTGLPEGETQYF.

This chain joins TRBV28 and TRBJ2-5; D might be TRBD1 (6 bases). With 3 bases removed from V and 1 base from J, the gap between germline ends came to 9 bases. Germline V lookup: CDR1 MDHEN, CDR2 SYDVKM. CDR3 size: 14 residues. The CDR3 DNA follows: TGTGCCAGCAGTTTCCTACAGGGCCAAGAGACCCAGTACTTC. It is translated as CASSFLQGQETQYF.

The V call is TRBV5-1, the J call TRBJ2-6; D may be TRBD2 (5 bases). Germline CDR1 SGHRS, CDR2 YFSETQ. V shed 3 bases and J shed 0 bases, with 7 bases lying between them. The CDR3 length is 15 residues. The CDR3 region has the DNA TGCGCCAGCAGCTGGGAGTCCTCTGGGGCCAACGTCCTGACTTTC. Translated, it gives CASSWESSGANVLTF.

This chain uses TRBV28 with TRBJ1-4; possible D gene TRBD1, 5 bases. The CDR3 runs to 17 residues. Trimming took 8 bases from V and 6 from J, leaving 25 bases between them. In germline, CDR1 is MDHEN, CDR2 SYDVKM. CDR3 nucleotides: TGTGCCAGCGGAACCCCCCTAGGGGCCGGGCCAGATGAAAAACTGTTTTTT. Protein product: CASGTPLGAGPDEKLFF. The entire variable domain, with the rest obtained from reference TRBV28 and TRBJ1-4, is as follows: DVKVTQSSRYLVKRTGEKVFLECVQDMDHENMFWYRQDPGLGLRLIYFSYDVKMKEKGDIPEGYSVSREKKERFSLILESASTNQTSMYLCASGTPLGAGPDEKLFFGSGTQLSVL.

CDR3 DNA: TGTGCCAGCAGCGGATTCTCACGGGACGAGCAGTACTTC. This encodes CASSGFSRDEQYF. The genes are TRBV9 and TRBJ2-7, with D hard to call. From germline, CDR1 is SGDLS and CDR2 YYNGEE. This CDR3 spans 13 amino acids. Trimming took off 3 bases at V and 5 bases at J, with 12 bases between the two ends.